The present entry profiles one T cell receptor (beta chain) with its context. What this receptor recognizes is not known. No base qualities exist here, and no much larger clone lies one base off it. The record originates from a study of blood T cells in healthy people across ages (dated by TCRdb to about 2015). Background on the whole study: In model experiments, roughly one uniquely barcoded TCR beta cDNA molecule per two T cells was captured by template switching. To track age-related changes in TCR beta repertoire diversity, the study relied on deep sequencing normalized with unique cDNA molecular identifiers. To avoid experimental bias, donors of different ages were spread randomly across the sequencing lanes. Four age groups were formed from the donors: young (average about 15 years), middle-aged (approximately 39), aged (62) and long-lived (roughly 81). Two additional independent replicas of 1 million unique cDNA reads from the same blood draw were analyzed for two donors (one aged 18 to 29 and one aged 80 or older).

V lost 2 bases and J lost 4 bases; the stretch between them is 11 bases long. CDR1 is given as MNHNY and CDR2 as SVGAGI, both from the germline V gene (reference sequence). From cysteine to phenylalanine, the CDR3 is 14 amino acids long. The sequence is cut down to CDR3 DNA, 42 bases in frame from base 1. The library was built by means of 5' RACE. The sequencer listed for this sample is Illumina HiSeq 2500. The second PCR ran for about 7 to 11 cycles and used a J-beta primer mix along with a sample-barcoded 5' primer. A template-switch 5' adaptor carrying 12 random nucleotides introduced a unique molecular identifier onto each TCR beta cDNA molecule. Each sample yielded at least 3 million CDR3-containing paired-end reads. The Mint cDNA synthesis kit, primed by a TRBC-specific oligonucleotide, was used to synthesize first-strand cDNA from all RNA. Following uracil-DNA glycosylase treatment, all cDNA underwent a first 18-cycle PCR with the universal primers M1SS and BC2_uni_R. Concerning the study's data processing: Normalization of each sample was performed by random selection of 1 million high-quality reads, each carrying a distinct molecular identifier. Reads with shared molecular identifiers were discarded instead of being binned into consensus sequences. MiTCR, with a Q25 quality threshold and the strictest error-elimination algorithm, was used for CDR3 identification, clonotype clustering and error correction. A nonparametric unseen species model with Euler transformation was used to estimate lower-bound total TCR beta diversity. In-frame beta chains were kept once TCRdb had trimmed the public reads at Q25 with fastp and called clones with MiXCR. Every distinct CDR3 protein forms one entry, paired with its most common genes and DNA. For this entry, the V and J calls and clone size follow TCRdb and not the study's own pipeline. Present in this sample are 650,000 to 800,000 distinct CDR3 sequences, approximately 52% of which were seen just once. The ten largest clones represent about 14% of the sample.

Systemically healthy Caucasian individuals from Russia, 35 to 40 in total and aged 6 to 90 years, were included as donors. Approximately 10 milliliters of peripheral blood were collected from each donor into EDTA-treated Vacutainer tubes. Ficoll-Paque density-gradient centrifugation was used to isolate PBMCs, with at least 6 million per sample. Trizol reagent was used to extract total RNA from PBMCs, with at least 6 micrograms per sample. Naive CD45RAhigh/CD27high T cell percentages were measured by flow cytometry on a PBMC aliquot from every donor. Study-level results and caveats: Total diversity estimates from one million sequenced T cells were considered lower bounds and underestimates. A strong correlation was found between observed TCR beta diversity and the percentage of naive T cells measured by flow cytometry. Donor CMV infection status was unknown, potentially confounding age-related changes in expanded clonotypes. Compared with the aged group, more naive CD4+ T cells, fewer expanded clones and increased TCR diversity were shown by the long-lived group, suggesting age selection. Conclusive comparison of naive and antigen-experienced compartments was prevented by the profiling of bulk unsorted PBMCs. Observed TCR beta diversity per million T cells fell roughly linearly with age, and a significant reduction was already apparent by age around 40.

This sequence uses TRBV6-6 and TRBJ2-5; the D region possibly corresponds to TRBD2 (6 bases align). The TCR comes from an elderly woman in good health. Source material: blood. The CDR3 protein: CASSYLLGGETQYF. The sequenced DNA is TGTGCCAGCAGTTACCTTTTGGGGGGAGAGACCCAGTACTTC.